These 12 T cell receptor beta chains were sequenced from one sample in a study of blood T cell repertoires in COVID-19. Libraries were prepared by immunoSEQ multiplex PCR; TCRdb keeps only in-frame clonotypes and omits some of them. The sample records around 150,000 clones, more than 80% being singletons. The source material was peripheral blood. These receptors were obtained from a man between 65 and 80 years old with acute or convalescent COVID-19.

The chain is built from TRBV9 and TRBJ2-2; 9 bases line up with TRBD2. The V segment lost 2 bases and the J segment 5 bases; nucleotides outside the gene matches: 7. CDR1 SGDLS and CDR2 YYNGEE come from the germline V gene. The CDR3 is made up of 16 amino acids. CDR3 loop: CASSVRAGGFTGELFF. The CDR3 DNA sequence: TGTGCCAGCAGCGTCCGGGCGGGAGGGTTTACCGGGGAGCTGTTTTTT.

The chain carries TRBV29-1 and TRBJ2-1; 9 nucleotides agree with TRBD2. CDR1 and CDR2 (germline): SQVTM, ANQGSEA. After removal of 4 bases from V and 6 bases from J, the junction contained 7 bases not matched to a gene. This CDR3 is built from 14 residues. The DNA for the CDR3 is TGCAGCGTTGTGGGTAGCGGGAGTGTCAATGAGCAGTTCTTC. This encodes CSVVGSGSVNEQFF.

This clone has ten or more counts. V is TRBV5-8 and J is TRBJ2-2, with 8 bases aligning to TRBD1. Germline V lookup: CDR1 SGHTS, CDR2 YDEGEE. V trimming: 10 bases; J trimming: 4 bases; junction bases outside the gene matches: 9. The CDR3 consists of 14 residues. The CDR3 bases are TGTGCCGGGGGCAGGGGGCTTTTCACCGGGGAGCTGTTTTTT. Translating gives CAGGRGLFTGELFF. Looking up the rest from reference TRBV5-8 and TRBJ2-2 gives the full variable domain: EAGVTQSPTHLIKTRGQQATLRCSPISGHTSVYWYQQALGLGLQFLLWYDEGEERNRGNFPPRFSGRQFPNYSSELNVNALELEDSALYLCAGGRGLFTGELFFGEGSRLTVL.

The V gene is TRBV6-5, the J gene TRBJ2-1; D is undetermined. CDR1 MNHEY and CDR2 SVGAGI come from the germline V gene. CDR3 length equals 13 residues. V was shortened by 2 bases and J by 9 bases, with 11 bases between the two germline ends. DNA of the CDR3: TGTGCCAGCAGTTACAACGTGCGTAGTGAGCAGTTCTTC. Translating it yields CASSYNVRSEQFF.

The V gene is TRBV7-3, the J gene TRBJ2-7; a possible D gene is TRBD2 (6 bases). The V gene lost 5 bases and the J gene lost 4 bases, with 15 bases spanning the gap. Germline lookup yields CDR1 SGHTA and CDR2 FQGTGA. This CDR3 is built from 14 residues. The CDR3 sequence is CASSPSGDEYEQYF. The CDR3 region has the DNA TGTGCCAGCAGCCCTTCGGGAGATGAGTACGAGCAGTACTTC.

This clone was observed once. The CDR3 DNA is TGCGCCAGCAGCTTTAGCGCTAGCACAGATACGCAGTATTTT. Its protein product is CASSFSASTDTQYF. This chain links TRBV5-1 with TRBJ2-3, with D possibly TRBD2 on 5 matching bases. Germline CDR1 is SGHRS and CDR2 is YFSETQ. Deletions cut 2 bases from V and 0 bases from J, with 7 bases between. The CDR3 is 14 residues long.

The CDR3 is CASGGGNTDTQYF. CDR3 coding DNA: TGTGCCAGCGGGGGGGGGAACACAGATACGCAGTATTTT. This chain uses TRBV10-3 with TRBJ2-3; 9 bases fit TRBD2. CDR1 is ENHRY, CDR2 SYGVKD, per germline. V shed 10 bases and J 2 bases; nucleotides not matched to a gene: 4. This CDR3 region has 13 residues.

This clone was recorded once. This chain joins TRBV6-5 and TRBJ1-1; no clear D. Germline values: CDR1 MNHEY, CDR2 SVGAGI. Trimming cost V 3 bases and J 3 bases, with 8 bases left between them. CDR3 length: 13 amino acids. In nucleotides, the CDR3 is TGTGCCAGCAGTTATGAAGAGTACACTGAAGCTTTCTTT. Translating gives CASSYEEYTEAFF.

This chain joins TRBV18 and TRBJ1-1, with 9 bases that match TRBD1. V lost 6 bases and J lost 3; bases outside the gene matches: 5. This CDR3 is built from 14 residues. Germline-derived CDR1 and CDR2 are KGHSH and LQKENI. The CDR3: CASSPRDRDTEAFF. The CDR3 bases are TGTGCCAGCTCCCCTAGGGACAGGGACACTGAAGCTTTCTTT.

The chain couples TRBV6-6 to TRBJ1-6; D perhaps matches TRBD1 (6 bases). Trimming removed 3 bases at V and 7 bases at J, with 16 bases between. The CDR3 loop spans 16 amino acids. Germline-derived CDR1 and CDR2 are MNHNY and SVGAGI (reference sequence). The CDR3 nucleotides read TGTGCCAGCAGTTATCGTGGCGGACAGAAAAATTCACCCCTCCACTTT. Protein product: CASSYRGGQKNSPLHF.

CDR3 DNA sequence: TGTGCCAGCAGCCAAGGAGCGGGAGCAGGACAATACGAGCAGTACTTC. This encodes CASSQGAGAGQYEQYF. The genes are TRBV4-2 and TRBJ2-7; TRBD2 matches at 8 bases. The CDR3 covers 16 residues. The V gene's germline CDR1 is LGHNA and CDR2 YNFKEQ. V shed 1 base and J 4 bases; nucleotides not matched to a gene: 9.

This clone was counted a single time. In DNA form, the CDR3 reads TGTGCCAGCAGTTTTATTGTCGGACAGGGTAATTCACCCCTCCACTTT. Translating it yields CASSFIVGQGNSPLHF. The rearrangement uses TRBV27 and TRBJ1-6, with 8 bases lining up with TRBD1. This CDR3 has 16 residues. Germline V gene sequence: CDR1 MNHEY, CDR2 SMNVEV (reference sequence). With V trimmed by 3 bases and J by 6 bases, 7 bases remained unmatched.